The sequence of this TCR beta chain was determined in a study of identical twins. cDNA carried unique molecular identifiers, and a universal primer site was added by template switching. TCRdb called the 5' RACE reads again in MiXCR, with one record for every CDR3 protein. In the table there are 400,000 to 600,000 distinct CDR3 sequences, approximately 20% of which are singletons. Germline CDR1 SEHNR, CDR2 FQNEAQ (reference sequence). CDR3 size: 16 residues. The J segment lost 2 bases and the V segment lost 5 bases, leaving 7 bases of the junction unmatched. These data were also reused for a study on yellow fever vaccine responses in identical twins.

Sequenced input: CD4+ T cells sorted from blood. The chain links TRBV7-9 to TRBJ2-3; 10 positions match TRBD1. The sequence was obtained from a woman between 18 and 30 years old in good health. The CDR3 DNA reads as TGTGCCAGCAGCCCAATGGGACAGGGGAACACAGATACGCAGTATTTT. It is translated as CASSPMGQGNTDTQYF. Full variable domain (missing parts from reference TRBV7-9 and TRBJ2-3): DTGVSQNPRHKITKRGQNVTFRCDPISEHNRLYWYRQTLGQGPEFLTYFQNEAQLEKSRLLSDRFSAERPKGSFSTLEIQRTEQGDSAMYLCASSPMGQGNTDTQYFGPGTRLTVL.